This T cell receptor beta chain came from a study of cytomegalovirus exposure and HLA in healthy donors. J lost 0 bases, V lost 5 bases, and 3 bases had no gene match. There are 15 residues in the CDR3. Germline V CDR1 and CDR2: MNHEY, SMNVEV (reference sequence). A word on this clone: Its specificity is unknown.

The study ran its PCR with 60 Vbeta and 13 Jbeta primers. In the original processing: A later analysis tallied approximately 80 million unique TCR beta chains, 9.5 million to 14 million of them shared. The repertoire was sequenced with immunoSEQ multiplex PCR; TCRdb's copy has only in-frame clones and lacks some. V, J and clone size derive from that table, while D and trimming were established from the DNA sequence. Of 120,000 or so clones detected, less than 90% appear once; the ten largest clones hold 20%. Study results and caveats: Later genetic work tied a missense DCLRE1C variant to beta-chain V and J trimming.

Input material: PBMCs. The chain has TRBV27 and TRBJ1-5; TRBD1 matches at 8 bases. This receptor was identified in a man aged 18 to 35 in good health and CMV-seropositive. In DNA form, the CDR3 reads TGTGCCAGCAGTGCCGGGACAGGTAGCAATCAGCCCCAGCATTTT. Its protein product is CASSAGTGSNQPQHF.